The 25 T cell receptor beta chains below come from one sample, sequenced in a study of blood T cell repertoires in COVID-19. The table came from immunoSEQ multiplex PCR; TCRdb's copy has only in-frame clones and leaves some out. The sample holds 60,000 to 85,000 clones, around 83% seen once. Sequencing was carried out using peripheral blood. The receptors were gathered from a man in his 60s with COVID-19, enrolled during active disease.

The CDR3 sequence is CSVEYRMREQFF. In DNA form, the CDR3 reads TGCAGCGTTGAATACCGGATGAGGGAGCAGTTCTTC. This chain links TRBV29-1 with TRBJ2-1; D unclear. Germline V lookup: CDR1 SQVTM, CDR2 ANQGSEA. Trimming shortened V by 2 bases and J by 10 bases, and 12 bases separated the two germline ends. The CDR3 loop spans 12 amino acids.

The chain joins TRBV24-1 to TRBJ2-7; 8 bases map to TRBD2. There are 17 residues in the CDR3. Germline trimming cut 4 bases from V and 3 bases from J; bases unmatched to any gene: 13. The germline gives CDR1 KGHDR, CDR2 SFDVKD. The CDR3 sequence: CATSDGTLTSESYEQYF. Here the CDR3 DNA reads TGTGCCACCAGTGACGGGACTCTGACTAGCGAAAGCTACGAGCAGTACTTC.

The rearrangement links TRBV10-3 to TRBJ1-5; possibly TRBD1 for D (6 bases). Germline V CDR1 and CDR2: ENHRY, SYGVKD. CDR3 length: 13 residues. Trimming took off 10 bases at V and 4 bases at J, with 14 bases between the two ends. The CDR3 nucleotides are TGTGCCACGACAATCCAGGGGAATCAGCCCCAGCATTTT. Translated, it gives CATTIQGNQPQHF.

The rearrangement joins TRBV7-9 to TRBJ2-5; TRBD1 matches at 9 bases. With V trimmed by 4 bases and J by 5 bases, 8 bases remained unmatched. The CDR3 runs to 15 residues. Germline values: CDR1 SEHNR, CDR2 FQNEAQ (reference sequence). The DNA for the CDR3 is TGTGCCAGCAGCTCTACACAGGGGGCGAGGGAGACCCAGTACTTC. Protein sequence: CASSSTQGARETQYF.

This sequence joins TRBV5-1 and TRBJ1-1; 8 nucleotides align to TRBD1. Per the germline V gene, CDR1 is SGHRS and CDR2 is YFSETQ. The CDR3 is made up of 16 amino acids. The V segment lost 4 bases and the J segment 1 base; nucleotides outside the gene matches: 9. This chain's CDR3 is CASSLRTGLTNTEAFF. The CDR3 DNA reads TGCGCCAGCAGCCTAAGGACAGGGCTTACGAACACTGAAGCTTTCTTT.

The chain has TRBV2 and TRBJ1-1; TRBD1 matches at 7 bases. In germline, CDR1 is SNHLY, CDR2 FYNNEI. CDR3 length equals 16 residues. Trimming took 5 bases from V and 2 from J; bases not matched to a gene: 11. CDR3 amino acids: CASSRQGWIRNTEAFF. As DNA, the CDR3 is TGTGCCAGCAGTCGACAGGGATGGATTAGAAACACTGAAGCTTTCTTT.

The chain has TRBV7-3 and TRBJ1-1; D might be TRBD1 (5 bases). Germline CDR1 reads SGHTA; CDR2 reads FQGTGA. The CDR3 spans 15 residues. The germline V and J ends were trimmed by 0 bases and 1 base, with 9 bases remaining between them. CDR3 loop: CASSLTGAQNTEAFF. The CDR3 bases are TGTGCCAGCAGCTTAACAGGGGCCCAGAACACTGAAGCTTTCTTT.

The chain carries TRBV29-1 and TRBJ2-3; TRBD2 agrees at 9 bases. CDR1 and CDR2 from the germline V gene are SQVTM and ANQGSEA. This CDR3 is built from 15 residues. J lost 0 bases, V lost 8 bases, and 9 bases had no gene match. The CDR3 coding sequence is TGCAGCACTCAGGTTAGCGGGAGCAGCACAGATACGCAGTATTTT. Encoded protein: CSTQVSGSSTDTQYF.

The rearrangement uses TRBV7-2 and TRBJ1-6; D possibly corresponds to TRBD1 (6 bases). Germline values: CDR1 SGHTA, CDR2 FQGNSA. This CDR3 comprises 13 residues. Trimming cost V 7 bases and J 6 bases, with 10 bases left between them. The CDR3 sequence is CASNDRSNSPLHF. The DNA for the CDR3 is TGTGCCAGCAACGACAGGTCTAATTCACCCCTCCACTTT. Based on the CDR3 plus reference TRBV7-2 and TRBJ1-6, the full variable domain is GAGVSQSPSNKVTEKGKDVELRCDPISGHTALYWYRQSLGQGLEFLIYFQGNSAPDKSGLPSDRFSAERTGGSVSTLTIQRTQQEDSAVYLCASNDRSNSPLHFGNGTRLTVT.

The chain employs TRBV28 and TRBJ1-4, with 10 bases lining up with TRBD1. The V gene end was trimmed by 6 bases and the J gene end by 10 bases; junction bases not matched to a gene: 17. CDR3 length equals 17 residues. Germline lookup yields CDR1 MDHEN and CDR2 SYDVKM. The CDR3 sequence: CASSGGGQGRWLGKLFF. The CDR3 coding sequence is TGTGCCAGCAGCGGGGGGGGACAGGGGAGGTGGTTAGGAAAACTGTTTTTT.

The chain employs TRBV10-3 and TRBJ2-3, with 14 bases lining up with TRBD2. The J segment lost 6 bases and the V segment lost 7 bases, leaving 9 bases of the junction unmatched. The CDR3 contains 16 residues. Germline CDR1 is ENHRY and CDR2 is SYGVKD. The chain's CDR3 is CAITPGTSGRGDTQYF. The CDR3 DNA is TGTGCCATCACCCCCGGGACTAGCGGGAGAGGTGATACGCAGTATTTT.

The CDR3 DNA sequence: TGTGCCAGCAGTTCTAGCGGTACTCAAGAGACCCAGTACTTC. It encodes CASSSSGTQETQYF. This chain joins TRBV27 and TRBJ2-5, with TRBD2 matching over 7 bases. Germline V gene lookup returns CDR1 MNHEY and CDR2 SMNVEV (reference sequence). The trim removed 4 bases at V and 2 bases at J, leaving 4 bases unmatched. CDR3 length equals 14 residues.

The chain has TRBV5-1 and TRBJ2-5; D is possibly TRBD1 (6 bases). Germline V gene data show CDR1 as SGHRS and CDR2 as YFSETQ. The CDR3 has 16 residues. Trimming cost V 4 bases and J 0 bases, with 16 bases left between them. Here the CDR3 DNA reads TGCGCCAGCAGCATAGGGACACGAGGCTACCAAGAGACCCAGTACTTC. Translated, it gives CASSIGTRGYQETQYF.

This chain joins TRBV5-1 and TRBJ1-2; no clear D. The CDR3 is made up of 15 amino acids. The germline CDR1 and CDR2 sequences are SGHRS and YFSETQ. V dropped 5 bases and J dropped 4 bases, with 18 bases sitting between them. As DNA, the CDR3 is TGCGCCAGCAGTTCAGACCCAGAAACGGGCTATGGCTACACCTTC. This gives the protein CASSSDPETGYGYTF.

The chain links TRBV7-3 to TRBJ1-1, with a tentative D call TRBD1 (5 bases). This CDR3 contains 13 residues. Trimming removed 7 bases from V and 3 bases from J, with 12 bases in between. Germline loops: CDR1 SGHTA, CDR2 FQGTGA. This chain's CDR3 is CASTLGRDTEAFF. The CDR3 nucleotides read TGTGCCAGCACCCTGGGCAGGGACACTGAAGCTTTCTTT. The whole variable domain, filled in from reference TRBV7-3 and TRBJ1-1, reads GAGVSQTPSNKVTEKGKYVELRCDPISGHTALYWYRQSLGQGPEFLIYFQGTGAADDSGLPNDRFFAVRPEGSVSTLKIQRTERGDSAVYLCASTLGRDTEAFFGQGTRLTVV.

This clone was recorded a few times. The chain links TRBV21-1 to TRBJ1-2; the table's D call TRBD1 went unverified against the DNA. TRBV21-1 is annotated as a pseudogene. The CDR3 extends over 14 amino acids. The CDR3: CASSKAGGGYGYTF. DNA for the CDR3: TGTGCCAGCAGCAAAGCAGGGGGCGGCTATGGCTACACCTTC.

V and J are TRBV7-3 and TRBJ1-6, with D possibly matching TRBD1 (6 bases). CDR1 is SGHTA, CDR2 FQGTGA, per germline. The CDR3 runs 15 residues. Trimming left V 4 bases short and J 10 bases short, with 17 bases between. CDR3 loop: CASSSGVAGDSPLHF. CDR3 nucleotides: TGTGCCAGCAGCTCAGGTGTGGCAGGGGACTCACCCCTCCACTTT.

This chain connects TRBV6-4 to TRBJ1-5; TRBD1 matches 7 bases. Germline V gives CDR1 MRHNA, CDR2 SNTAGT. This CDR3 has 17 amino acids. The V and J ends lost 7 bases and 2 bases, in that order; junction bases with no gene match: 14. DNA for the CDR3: TGTGCCAGCACCCCACCGGGAGGGGGCACGGGCAATCAGCCCCAGCATTTT. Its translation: CASTPPGGGTGNQPQHF.

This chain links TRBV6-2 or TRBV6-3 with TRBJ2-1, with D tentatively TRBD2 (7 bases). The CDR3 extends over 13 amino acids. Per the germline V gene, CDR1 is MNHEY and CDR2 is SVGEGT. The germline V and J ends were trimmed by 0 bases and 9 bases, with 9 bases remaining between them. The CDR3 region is CASSYSRGGEQFF. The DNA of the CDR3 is TGTGCCAGCAGTTACTCGAGGGGGGGTGAGCAGTTCTTC.

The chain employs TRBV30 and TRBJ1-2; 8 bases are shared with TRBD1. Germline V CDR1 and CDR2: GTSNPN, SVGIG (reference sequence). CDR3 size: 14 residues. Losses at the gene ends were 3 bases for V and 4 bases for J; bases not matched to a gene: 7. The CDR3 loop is CAWRGIDRGYGYTF. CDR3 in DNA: TGTGCCTGGAGGGGCATAGACAGGGGCTATGGCTACACCTTC.

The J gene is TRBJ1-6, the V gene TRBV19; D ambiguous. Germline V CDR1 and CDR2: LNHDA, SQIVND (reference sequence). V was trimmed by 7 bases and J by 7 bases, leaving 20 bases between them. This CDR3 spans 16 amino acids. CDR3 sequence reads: CASIMQAGIPNSPLHF. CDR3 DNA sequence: TGTGCCAGTATTATGCAGGCTGGTATTCCCAATTCACCCCTCCACTTT. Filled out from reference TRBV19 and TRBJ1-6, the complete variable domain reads DGGITQSPKYLFRKEGQNVTLSCEQNLNHDAMYWYRQDPGQGLRLIYYSQIVNDFQKGDIAEGYSVSREKKESFPLTVTSAQKNPTAFYLCASIMQAGIPNSPLHFGNGTRLTVT.

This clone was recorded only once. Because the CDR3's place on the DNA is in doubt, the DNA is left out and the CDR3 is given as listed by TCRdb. The chain's CDR3 is CASSLTAVPSTSGELFF. V gene TRBV7-3 combines with J gene TRBJ2-2; TRBD2 was called by the table and not checked on the DNA. The CDR3 extends over 17 residues, inclusive of both ends. CDR1 SGHTA and CDR2 FQGTGA come from the germline V gene.

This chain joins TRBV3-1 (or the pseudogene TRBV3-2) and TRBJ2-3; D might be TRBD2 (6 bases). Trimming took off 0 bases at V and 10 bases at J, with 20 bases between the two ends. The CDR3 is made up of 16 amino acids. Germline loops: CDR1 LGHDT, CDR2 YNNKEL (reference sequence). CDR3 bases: TGTGCCAGCAGCCAAGATGTTGGACTACGGGCACATTCGCAGTATTTT. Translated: CASSQDVGLRAHSQYF.

The CDR3 nucleotides read TGTGCCAGCAGCCGCCGGGACAATGAGGCTTACGAGCAGTACTTC. Amino acid sequence: CASSRRDNEAYEQYF. The V and J genes are TRBV27 and TRBJ2-7, with a possible D match to TRBD1 (6 bases). The CDR3 sequence is 15 residues long. V was clipped by 6 bases and J by 4 bases, with 19 bases between them. Germline V lookup: CDR1 MNHEY, CDR2 SMNVEV (reference sequence).

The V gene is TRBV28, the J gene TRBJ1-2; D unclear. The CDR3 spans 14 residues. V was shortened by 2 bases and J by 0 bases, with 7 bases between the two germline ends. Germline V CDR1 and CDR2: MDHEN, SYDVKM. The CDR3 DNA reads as TGTGCCAGCAGTTTAACCCAGACTAACTATGGCTACACCTTC. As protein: CASSLTQTNYGYTF.